The rows below give T cell receptor beta chains drawn from one sample of a study of T cell responses to AZD1222 COVID-19 vaccine. TCRdb's copy holds only in-frame clones and misses some; the assay was immunoSEQ multiplex PCR. The data show roughly 20,000 clones, about four fifths seen once. The input for sequencing was peripheral blood, taken 28 days after the second AZD1222 dose. The receptors here all came from an adult who received the AZD1222 COVID-19 vaccine. CDR3s include the opening cysteine and the closing phenylalanine or tryptophan. D genes are given only for firm matches. Not every row has a clone size; where given, it reads once, few, many or a size class.

clone_size	d_call	v_call	j_call	cdr3_length	cdr3_nt	cdr3_aa
NA	TRBD2	TRBV27	TRBJ2-1	16	TGTGCCAGCAGTCCCATGGGACTAGCGGGAGCCAATGAGCAGTTCTTC	CASSPMGLAGANEQFF
NA	NA	TRBV4-2	TRBJ2-7	13	TGTGCCAGCAGCCGCGGGACGGCCTACGAGCAGTACTTC	CASSRGTAYEQYF
NA	NA	TRBV7-8	TRBJ1-1	15	TGTGCCAGCAGCTTAGCGGGACATTTGAACACTGAAGCTTTCTTT	CASSLAGHLNTEAFF
NA	NA	TRBV9	TRBJ2-3	15	TGTGCCAGCAGCGTAAGAGACTCTATAGAGATATTGCAGTATTTT	CASSVRDSIEILQYF
NA	NA	TRBV6-1	TRBJ1-6	17	TGTGCCAGCAGTGATCCCCACCTGAGCTCCTATAATTCACCCCTCCACTTT	CASSDPHLSSYNSPLHF
NA	TRBD2	TRBV6-2/TRBV6-3	TRBJ2-5	18	TGTGCCAGCAGTTACCCTAACGGTGGCCTAGCGGGACCAGAGACCCAGTACTTC	CASSYPNGGLAGPETQYF
NA	NA	TRBV7-9	TRBJ2-7	13	TGTGCCAGCAGGGAGGGGTTGGAGTACGAGCAGTACTTC	CASREGLEYEQYF
NA	NA	TRBV5-1	TRBJ2-3	16	TGCGCCAGCAGCTTTGGCGGCGGGACTAGCACAGATACGCAGTATTTT	CASSFGGGTSTDTQYF
NA	NA	TRBV5-1	TRBJ2-7	13	TGCGCCAGCAGCTTTGACAGTTCCTACGAGCAGTACTTC	CASSFDSSYEQYF
NA	NA	TRBV27	TRBJ2-1	15	TGTGCCAGCAGTTTGGCTCCGGGACTTAACAATGAGCAGTTCTTC	CASSLAPGLNNEQFF
NA	NA	TRBV18	TRBJ1-1	15	TGTGCCAGCTCACCTACGGACAATAAGAACACTGAAGCTTTCTTT	CASSPTDNKNTEAFF
NA	TRBD1	TRBV6-5	TRBJ1-5	13	TGTGCCAGCAGACCTGACAGGGTTCAGCCCCAGCATTTT	CASRPDRVQPQHF
once	NA	TRBV6-2/TRBV6-3	TRBJ1-1	12	TGTGCCAGTAGACCTTTTGCCACTGAAGCTTTCTTT	CASRPFATEAFF
NA	NA	TRBV24-1	TRBJ1-2	15	TGTGCCACCAGTGATTTACGGGCGTCGGGCTATGGCTACACCTTC	CATSDLRASGYGYTF
NA	NA	TRBV12-5	TRBJ2-1	13	TGTGCTAGTGGTTTGGACAGGGTTAATGAGCAGTTCTTC	CASGLDRVNEQFF
NA	NA	TRBV18	TRBJ2-1	15	TGTGCCAGCTCCCTGGCTAGCCTCGTTCCCAATGAGCAGTTCTTC	CASSLASLVPNEQFF
NA	NA	TRBV7-2	TRBJ1-5	16	TGTGCCAGCAGCTCTCGATCCGGGACGGGTAATCAGCCCCAGCATTTT	CASSSRSGTGNQPQHF
NA	TRBD1	TRBV7-3	TRBJ1-1	17	TGTGCCAGCAGCCGCCCGGGACAGGGGGTGCCGAACACTGAAGCTTTCTTT	CASSRPGQGVPNTEAFF
NA	NA	TRBV7-9	TRBJ2-5	13	TGTGCCAGCAGCTTATCGGCGTTCGGGACCCAGTACTTC	CASSLSAFGTQYF
NA	NA	TRBV6-1	TRBJ2-7	15	TGTGCCAGCAGTGAATATCAGTACTACTCCTACGAGCAGTACTTC	CASSEYQYYSYEQYF
NA	NA	TRBV7-2	TRBJ2-7	14	TGTGCCAGCAGCTTAGGGATAGGACCCTACGAGCAGTACTTC	CASSLGIGPYEQYF
few	NA	TRBV28	TRBJ1-1	11	TGTGCCAGCAGTCAACAGAATGAAGCTTTCTTT	CASSQQNEAFF
NA	TRBD1	TRBV7-2	TRBJ1-1	14	TGTGCCAGCAGCCCCCCTGACAGGGAGGGTGAAGCTTTCTTT	CASSPPDREGEAFF
NA	TRBD2	TRBV4-1	TRBJ2-4	20	TGCGCCAGCAGCCAATCCCGAGGACTAGCGGGAGCGGAGGCCAAAAACATTCAGTACTTC	CASSQSRGLAGAEAKNIQYF
NA	NA	TRBV5-5	TRBJ1-4	15	TGTGCCAGCAGCTCGAGACATGCAACTAATGAAAAACTGTTTTTT	CASSSRHATNEKLFF
NA	NA	TRBV10-3	TRBJ1-3	11	TGTGCCATCAGCGACGGAAACACCATATATTTT	CAISDGNTIYF
NA	TRBD1	TRBV5-1	TRBJ2-3	15	TGCGCCAGCAGTACCGGGACAGGGGGCGCAGATACGCAGTATTTT	CASSTGTGGADTQYF
NA	TRBD1	TRBV5-1	TRBJ2-7	14	TGCGCCAGTCAACCGGGACAGGGCTCCTACGAGCAGTACTTC	CASQPGQGSYEQYF
few	NA	TRBV9	TRBJ1-1	15	TGTGCCAGCAGCCCCAGGGGAAATGGAAACACTGAAGCTTTCTTT	CASSPRGNGNTEAFF
NA	TRBD2	TRBV18	TRBJ2-7	17	TGTGCCAGCTCACCACTGGGCGGGAGGTCCGCTGGGGGTGAGCAGTACTTC	CASSPLGGRSAGGEQYF
NA	TRBD1	TRBV9	TRBJ2-2	16	TGTGCCAGCAGCCCACGGACAGGGGGAAGCACCGGGGAGCTGTTTTTT	CASSPRTGGSTGELFF
NA	NA	TRBV5-1	TRBJ2-7	13	TGCGCCAGCAGCTGGCGGGCTAGCAACGAGCAGTACTTC	CASSWRASNEQYF
once	NA	TRBV4-1	TRBJ2-7	15	TGCGCCAGCAGCCAAGATAACCTAGCGATGGACGAGCAGTACTTC	CASSQDNLAMDEQYF
NA	NA	TRBV13	TRBJ2-7	14	TGTGCCAGCAGCTTAGAAGGGAGTCCTGGCGAGCAGTACTTC	CASSLEGSPGEQYF
once	TRBD1	TRBV6-2/TRBV6-3	TRBJ2-4	17	TGTGCCAGCAGTTACTCAAAAGGACAGGGGGCGATAAACATTCAGTACTTC	CASSYSKGQGAINIQYF
NA	NA	TRBV27	TRBJ1-5	14	TGTGCCAGCCGTCCCGCTCAGGAGAATCAGCCCCAGCATTTT	CASRPAQENQPQHF
NA	NA	TRBV7-8	TRBJ2-3	16	TGTGCCAGCAGCGACCTCAGCGGGCTCAGCGCAGATACGCAGTATTTT	CASSDLSGLSADTQYF
NA	TRBD2	TRBV10-2	TRBJ2-1	16	TGCGCCAGCAGTGAGTCGCTTGCGGGAGCTAGCAATGAGCAGTTCTTC	CASSESLAGASNEQFF
NA	TRBD1	TRBV29-1	TRBJ1-1	14	TGCAGCGGGGTTATTGGGACAGGGAGCACGGGAGCTTTCTTT	CSGVIGTGSTGAFF
NA	TRBD1	TRBV16	TRBJ1-5	13	TGTGCCAGTCGGGACAGGGAAAGTCAGCCCCAGCATTTT	CASRDRESQPQHF
NA	NA	TRBV18	TRBJ1-4	15	TGTGCCAGCTCACCAGACCGGGGGGCAGATGAAAAACTGTTTTTT	CASSPDRGADEKLFF
NA	NA	TRBV5-8	TRBJ1-3	12	TGTGCCAGCAGCACGGGGGGAAACACCATATATTTT	CASSTGGNTIYF
NA	NA	TRBV7-2	TRBJ2-5	14	TGTGCCAGCAGCTTAAAGGGCAGGGGTGAGACCCAGTACTTC	CASSLKGRGETQYF
NA	NA	TRBV7-9	TRBJ2-3	14	TGTGCCAGCAGCTTAACAGTTAACACAGATACGCAGTATTTT	CASSLTVNTDTQYF
NA	NA	TRBV18	TRBJ1-5	14	TGTGCCAGCTCACCGTCACAGAACAATCAGCCCCAGCATTTT	CASSPSQNNQPQHF
NA	NA	TRBV6-2/TRBV6-3	TRBJ2-7	16	TGTGCCAGCAGTTACTCACGGCAGAGACTAGCCTACGAGCAGTACTTC	CASSYSRQRLAYEQYF
NA	NA	TRBV19	TRBJ1-2	13	TGTGCCACCCAACCGGGGGCTAACTATGGCTACACCTTC	CATQPGANYGYTF
NA	TRBD1	TRBV7-2	TRBJ1-2	16	TGTGCCAGCAGCTTATGGGCCGGGACAGGGCGGTATGGCTACACCTTC	CASSLWAGTGRYGYTF
few	NA	TRBV30	TRBJ1-5	15	TGTGCCTGGAGTGTGGCGGGGGGCCTCAATCAGCCCCAGCATTTT	CAWSVAGGLNQPQHF
NA	NA	TRBV30	TRBJ1-1	12	TGTGCCTGGAGATTACACGGGGTTGGGGCTTTCTTT	CAWRLHGVGAFF
NA	TRBD2	TRBV6-5	TRBJ2-1	15	TGTGCCAGCACCCGTACTAGCGGGACCGTCAATGAGCAGTTCTTC	CASTRTSGTVNEQFF
few	NA	TRBV7-8	TRBJ2-7	13	TGTGCCAGCAGCTCCATCCTCTCCGGCGAGCAGTACTTC	CASSSILSGEQYF
NA	NA	TRBV19	TRBJ2-7	13	TGTGCCAGTAGCGGAGCGGCTATGGACGAGCAGTACTTC	CASSGAAMDEQYF
few	NA	TRBV5-1	TRBJ1-3	15	TGCGCCAGCAGCTTGGGCGTAGGGGCTGGAAACACCATATATTTT	CASSLGVGAGNTIYF
NA	NA	TRBV19	TRBJ2-7	14	TGTGCCAGTAGTATATCGGCCAGTTCCTACGAGCAGTACTTC	CASSISASSYEQYF
few	NA	TRBV7-2	TRBJ2-1	15	TGTGCCAGCAGCTTAGTGTCGAGCTCCTACAATGAGCAGTTCTTC	CASSLVSSSYNEQFF